This T cell receptor beta chain emerged from a study of technical replicates of blood from four donors. Produced via immunoSEQ multiplex PCR; TCRdb's table is partial and in-frame only. The repertoire holds 65,000 to 90,000 clones, with 86% as singletons. CDR3 length equals 16 residues. The germline gives CDR1 SGHVS, CDR2 FQNEAQ. V shed 0 bases and J shed 0 bases, with 9 bases lying between them. This clone was counted a single time. This sequence joins TRBV7-8 and TRBJ1-5; D perhaps matches TRBD1 (5 bases). The sequencing sample was made of PBMCs. The receptor was derived from a human donor in good health. Some clones in this sample may be carry-over from other donors' samples. As DNA, the CDR3 is TGTGCCAGCAGCTTAGCGGGAGGGGTTAGCAATCAGCCCCAGCATTTT. Protein product: CASSLAGGVSNQPQHF.